Below are 26 T cell receptor beta chains sequenced from a single sample in a study of regulatory T cells in long-lasting Graves disease. Time point described: newly diagnosed GD, antithyroid drugs for less than 3 months. The TCR library was prepared using RNA isolated from PBMCs. Library construction for TCR beta used iRepertoire HTBI primers and Arm-PCR of CDR3 regions. One entry per CDR3 protein, called by TCRdb with MiXCR from the multiplex PCR reads. Among about 610,000 distinct CDR3 sequences, roughly 15% were seen once, and the ten largest hold around 12%. These data were also reused for a study on T cells in Graves' hyperthyroidism and ophthalmopathy.

This sample comprised peripheral blood mononuclear cells (PBMCs), obtained at new diagnosis, from a patient treated with antithyroid drugs. The receptors shown here come from a man aged 18 to 30 with Graves disease.

A few counts support this clonotype. The chain employs TRBV27 and TRBJ2-3; D gene unclear. The germline V and J ends were trimmed by 9 bases and 3 bases, with 4 bases remaining between them. CDR1 and CDR2 (germline): MNHEY, SMNVEV (reference sequence). This CDR3 is built from 10 residues. CDR3 sequence (DNA): TGTGCCAGAGGAACAGATACGCAGTATTTT. Translation: CARGTDTQYF.

The sample holds a few counts of this clonotype. The V gene is TRBV19, the J gene TRBJ2-1, with 8 bases aligning to TRBD2. This CDR3 has 16 amino acids. V shed 0 bases, J shed 4 bases, and the junction held 5 bases outside the gene matches. Germline loops: CDR1 LNHDA, CDR2 SQIVND (reference sequence). This CDR3 reads CASSIEFTSGYNEQFF. The CDR3 region has the DNA TGTGCCAGTAGTATAGAATTTACTAGCGGATACAATGAGCAGTTCTTC.

This clonotype was recorded many times. The rearrangement links TRBV15 to TRBJ2-5; TRBD1 matches at 11 bases. The junction had 8 bases not matched to a gene; V was cut back by 4 bases and J by 4 bases. Germline V lookup: CDR1 LNHNV, CDR2 YYDKDF (reference sequence). The CDR3 has 16 amino acids. CDR3 sequence: CATSKSRGTGGETQYF. The CDR3 bases are TGTGCCACCAGCAAGTCCCGGGGGACAGGGGGAGAGACCCAGTACTTC.

The CDR3 here is CASRGLGQETQYF. The CDR3 nucleotides are TGTGCCAGCAGGGGACTAGGGCAAGAGACCCAGTACTTC. The rearrangement uses TRBV12-3 or TRBV12-4 and TRBJ2-5; the match to TRBD2 covers 8 bases. CDR3 size: 13 residues. Unmatched junction bases numbered 2, after V lost 6 bases and J lost 2 bases.

This clonotype appeared a few times. The chain recombines TRBV27 with TRBJ1-2, with a weak D call TRBD1 (5 bases). Germline assignment: CDR1 MNHEY and CDR2 SMNVEV (reference sequence). V lost 5 bases and J 4 bases, leaving 17 bases between the germline ends. The CDR3 loop spans 15 amino acids. The CDR3 is CASSTGTDAPYGYTF. The CDR3 DNA sequence: TGTGCCAGCAGTACGGGGACGGATGCACCCTATGGCTACACCTTC.

The chain employs TRBV12-3 or TRBV12-4 and TRBJ1-4; D ambiguous. V was pared by 6 bases and J by 11 bases, with 16 bases between. The CDR3 has 13 residues. The CDR3 here is CASSSMSVDKLFF. The CDR3 coding sequence is TGTGCCAGCAGCTCCATGTCAGTGGATAAACTGTTTTTT.

This clonotype was recorded many times. The CDR3 is CASRGEQYF. In nucleotides, the CDR3 is TGCGCCAGCAGAGGCGAGCAGTACTTC. The V gene is TRBV5-1, the J gene TRBJ2-7; D is uncertain. Trimming left V 5 bases short and J 6 bases short, with 3 bases between. The length of the CDR3 is 9 residues. Looked up from germline, CDR1 is SGHRS and CDR2 is YFSETQ.

This clonotype has ten or more counts. The chain links TRBV11-2 to TRBJ2-1; 12 bases are a match to TRBD2. The ends lost 5 bases at V and 8 bases at J; junction bases unmatched: 10. Germline V CDR1 and CDR2: SGHAT, FQNNGV. The CDR3 has 16 residues. CDR3 DNA: TGTGCCAGCAGCCTCCCCCGACTAGCGGGAGACGATGAGCAGTTCTTC. This encodes CASSLPRLAGDDEQFF.

This clonotype was recorded at least ten times. At one end the junction does not follow the germline gene, possibly because of a read error. This chain joins TRBV29-1 and TRBJ1-1, with no clear D. Looked up from germline, CDR1 is SQVTM and CDR2 is ANQGSEA. CDR3 size: 12 residues. CDR3 residues: CSVESPVREAFF. The CDR3 coding sequence is TGCAGCGTTGAGTCGCCAGTGCGTGAAGCTTTCTTC.

This clonotype has ten or more counts. This chain connects TRBV3-1 to TRBJ2-1, with a weak D call TRBD2 (5 bases). This CDR3 has 15 amino acids. The germline CDR1 and CDR2 sequences are LGHDT and YNNKEL (reference sequence). The germline V and J ends were trimmed by 0 bases and 3 bases, with 9 bases remaining between them. CDR3 protein: CASSQERVLYNEQFF. CDR3 bases: TGTGCCAGCAGCCAAGAGCGGGTACTCTACAATGAGCAGTTCTTC.

The chain links TRBV6-1 to TRBJ2-3, with D uncertain. Trimming pared 8 bases from V and 3 bases from J, leaving 15 bases between. The CDR3 sequence is 14 residues long. The V gene's germline CDR1 is MNHNS and CDR2 SASEGT. The CDR3 sequence is CASLKAPTTDTQYF. Here the CDR3 DNA reads TGTGCCAGCCTCAAAGCACCCACGACAGATACGCAGTATTTT.

The chain employs TRBV5-4 and TRBJ2-2; a weak D match, TRBD2 (5 bases). The germline V gene has CDR1 SGHNT and CDR2 YYREEE (reference sequence). This CDR3 comprises 16 residues. V lost 1 base to trimming and J lost 6 bases, with 16 bases between them. CDR3 bases: TGTGCCAGCAGCTTGAGGCACGGGGTTAAGGCCGGGGAGCTGTTTTTT. Translation: CASSLRHGVKAGELFF.

This clonotype was seen ten or more times. The chain uses TRBV11-3 and TRBJ1-5; 10 positions match TRBD1. The V segment lost 1 base and the J segment 4 bases; nucleotides outside the gene matches: 4. This CDR3 contains 16 residues. Germline CDR1 is SGHNT and CDR2 is YENEEA. The CDR3 DNA follows: TGTGCCAGCAGCTTAGTTGGACAGGGGGATAATCAGCCCCAGCATTTT. Its translation: CASSLVGQGDNQPQHF. The whole variable domain, filled in from reference TRBV11-3 and TRBJ1-5, reads EAGVVQSPRYKIIEKKQPVAFWCNPISGHNTLYWYLQNLGQGPELLIRYENEEAVDDSQLPKDRFSAERLKGVDSTLKIQPAELGDSAVYLCASSLVGQGDNQPQHFGDGTRLSIL.

V gene TRBV5-1 combines with J gene TRBJ2-5; 8 bases fit TRBD2. The trim removed 1 base at V and 7 bases at J, leaving 9 bases unmatched. Germline CDR1 reads SGHRS; CDR2 reads YFSETQ. The CDR3 loop spans 15 amino acids. The CDR3 sequence: CASSLNSGDSGTQYF. CDR3 in DNA: TGCGCCAGCAGCTTGAATAGCGGGGACTCGGGGACCCAGTACTTC.

This clonotype was observed at least ten times. The chain couples TRBV2 to TRBJ1-2; D is ambiguous. V shed 4 bases and J shed 4 bases, with 7 bases lying between them. The CDR3 is 12 amino acids. Germline values: CDR1 SNHLY, CDR2 FYNNEI. The CDR3 DNA sequence: TGTGCCAGCAGTGGGAGTTCCTATGGCTACACCTTC. Residues: CASSGSSYGYTF.

Note on this clonotype: This could be a read error, since a much larger clone is one nucleotide away. The CDR3 DNA reads TGTGCCAGCAGTTTTATGGACTACAATGAGCAGTTCTTC. Translating it yields CASSFMDYNEQFF. The genes are TRBV11-3 and TRBJ2-1; no clear D gene. Germline CDR1 and CDR2: SGHNT and YENEEA. This CDR3 has 13 amino acids. Between the trimmed V and J ends, which lost 6 bases and 3 bases, there was a span of 9 bases.

The chain joins TRBV12-3 or TRBV12-4 to TRBJ1-1; 9 bases map to TRBD1. This CDR3 has 15 residues. The junction had 6 bases not matched to a gene; V was cut back by 5 bases and J by 2 bases. CDR3 nucleotide sequence: TGTGCCAGCAGTGCTAATACAGGGGGCAACACTGAAGCTTTCTTT. It is translated as CASSANTGGNTEAFF.

This clonotype was detected only a few times. V is TRBV20-1 and J is TRBJ2-1; 11 positions agree with TRBD2. Germline CDR1 reads DFQATT; CDR2 reads SNEGSKA (reference sequence). With V trimmed by 5 bases and J by 6 bases, 9 bases remained unmatched. The CDR3 has 15 amino acids. The CDR3 region has the DNA TGCAGTGCTGTCGACCCTGGGACTAGCGGCAATGAGCAGTTCTTC. Its protein product is CSAVDPGTSGNEQFF.

The chain carries TRBV7-2 and TRBJ2-7; D gene ambiguous. The germline V and J ends were trimmed by 6 bases and 4 bases, with 16 bases remaining between them. The V gene's germline CDR1 is SGHTA and CDR2 FQGNSA. This CDR3 contains 14 residues. This chain's CDR3 is CASRTARVGYEQYF. In DNA, the CDR3 is TGTGCCAGCAGAACCGCGAGAGTGGGATACGAGCAGTACTTC.

DNA of the CDR3: TGTGCCATCAGTGAAAGACAGGGGTACGACGAGCAGTACTTC. Translation gives CAISERQGYDEQYF. The V call is TRBV10-3, the J call TRBJ2-7; 8 positions agree with TRBD1. Germline V gene lookup returns CDR1 ENHRY and CDR2 SYGVKD. J gave up 5 bases and V 3 bases, and 6 bases lay outside the gene matches. This CDR3 comprises 14 residues.

CDR3 loop: CASSREAREYEQYF. The DNA for the CDR3 is TGTGCCAGCAGCAGAGAGGCCAGGGAATACGAGCAGTACTTC. The chain employs TRBV5-6 and TRBJ2-7; D perhaps matches TRBD1 (5 bases). The CDR3 sequence is 14 residues long. CDR1 is SGHDT, CDR2 YYEEEE, per germline. V lost 4 bases and J 4 bases, leaving 15 bases between the germline ends.

In its sample, this clonotype was seen many times. The V gene is TRBV11-2, the J gene TRBJ1-5; 7 positions match TRBD1. Germline assignment: CDR1 SGHAT and CDR2 FQNNGV. Trimming took 0 bases from V and 5 from J; bases not matched to a gene: 4. The CDR3 is 15 amino acids. Here the CDR3 reads CASSLDRGGYQPQHF. The DNA for the CDR3 is TGTGCCAGCAGCTTAGACAGGGGGGGATATCAGCCCCAGCATTTT.

The chain joins TRBV19 to TRBJ1-3, with D possibly matching TRBD1 (5 bases). In germline, CDR1 is LNHDA, CDR2 SQIVND (reference sequence). The V and J ends lost 7 bases and 3 bases respectively, with 22 bases between them. This CDR3 has 17 amino acids. This CDR3 is CASTPEGRSSFGNTIYF. The DNA for the CDR3 is TGTGCCAGTACCCCGGAGGGACGGTCCTCTTTTGGAAACACCATATATTTT.

This clonotype was recorded at least ten times. The chain carries TRBV28 and TRBJ1-1; 8 bases align to TRBD1. V lost 5 bases and J lost 4; bases outside the gene matches: 9. This CDR3 comprises 15 residues. The germline CDR1 and CDR2 sequences are MDHEN and SYDVKM. CDR3 residues: CASSPPTGVTTEAFF. The CDR3 DNA sequence: TGTGCCAGCAGTCCACCGACAGGGGTGACCACTGAAGCTTTCTTT.

This clonotype was counted at least ten times. The junction shows a germline mismatch at one end, possibly a read error. The V and J genes are TRBV11-2 and TRBJ2-7; no clear D. CDR1 SGHAT and CDR2 FQNNGV come from the germline V gene. This CDR3 has 13 amino acids. The CDR3 region is CASRLGSFYEQYF. The CDR3 nucleotides are TGTGCCAGCAGATTAGGTAGTTTCTACGAGCAGTACTTC.

This clonotype appeared many times. The rearrangement joins TRBV7-8 to TRBJ2-7; D unresolved. V was cut by 5 bases and J by 2 bases, with 16 bases left in between. Per germline, CDR1 SGHVS and CDR2 FQNEAQ. This CDR3 spans 15 amino acids. The CDR3 loop reads CASSLRTRSPYEQYF. The DNA of the CDR3 is TGTGCCAGCAGCCTACGGACCCGTAGTCCCTACGAGCAGTACTTC.